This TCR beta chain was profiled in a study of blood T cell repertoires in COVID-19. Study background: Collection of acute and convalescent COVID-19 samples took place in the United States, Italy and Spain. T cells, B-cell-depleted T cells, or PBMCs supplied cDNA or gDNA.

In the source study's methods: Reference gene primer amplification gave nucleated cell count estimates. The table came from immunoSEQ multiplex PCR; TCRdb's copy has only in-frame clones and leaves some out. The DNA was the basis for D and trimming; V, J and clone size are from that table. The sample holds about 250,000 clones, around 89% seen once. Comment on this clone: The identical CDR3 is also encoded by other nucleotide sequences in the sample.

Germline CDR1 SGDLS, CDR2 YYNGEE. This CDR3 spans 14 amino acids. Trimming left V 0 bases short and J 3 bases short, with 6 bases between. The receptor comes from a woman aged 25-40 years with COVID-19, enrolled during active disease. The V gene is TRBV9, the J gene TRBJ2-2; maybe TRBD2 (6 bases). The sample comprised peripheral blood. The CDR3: CASSVGGDTGELFF. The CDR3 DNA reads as TGTGCCAGCAGCGTAGGGGGGGACACCGGGGAGCTGTTTTTT.